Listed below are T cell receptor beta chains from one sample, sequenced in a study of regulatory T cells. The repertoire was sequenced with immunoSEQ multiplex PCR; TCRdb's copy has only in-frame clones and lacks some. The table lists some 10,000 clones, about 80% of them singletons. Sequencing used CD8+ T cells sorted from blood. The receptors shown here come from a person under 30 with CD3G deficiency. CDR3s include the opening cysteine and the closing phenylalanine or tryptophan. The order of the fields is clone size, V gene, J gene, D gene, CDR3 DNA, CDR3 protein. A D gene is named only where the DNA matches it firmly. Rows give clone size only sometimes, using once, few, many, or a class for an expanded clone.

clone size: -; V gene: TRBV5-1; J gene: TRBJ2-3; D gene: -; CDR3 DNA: TGCGCCAGCAGCTTAGGGCTTTCAGATACGCAGTATTTT; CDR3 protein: CASSLGLSDTQYF
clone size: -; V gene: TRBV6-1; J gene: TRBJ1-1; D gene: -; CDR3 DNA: TGTGCCAGCAGTGAATTAGGGCTTAGTGGCACTGAAGCTTTCTTT; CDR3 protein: CASSELGLSGTEAFF
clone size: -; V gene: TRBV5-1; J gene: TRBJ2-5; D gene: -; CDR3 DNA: TGCGCCAGCAGCTTGGTCCCAGGGGGGGAGACCCAGTACTTC; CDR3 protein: CASSLVPGGETQYF
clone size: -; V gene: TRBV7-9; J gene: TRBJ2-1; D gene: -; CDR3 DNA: TGTGCCAGCAGCCTAGATTACAATGAGCAGTTCTTC; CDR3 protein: CASSLDYNEQFF
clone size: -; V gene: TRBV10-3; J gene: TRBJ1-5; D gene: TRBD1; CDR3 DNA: TGTGCCAGCAGTGAAAAGGGGGCTAACCAGCCCCAGCATTTT; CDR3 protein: CASSEKGANQPQHF
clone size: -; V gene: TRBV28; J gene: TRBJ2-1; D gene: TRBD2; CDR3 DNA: TGTGCCAGCAGTCCTACGCTGCTTTGGACTAGCGGGACGTACAATGAGCAGTTCTTC; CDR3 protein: CASSPTLLWTSGTYNEQFF
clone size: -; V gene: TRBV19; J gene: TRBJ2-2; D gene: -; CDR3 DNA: TGTGCCAGTAGCATAGAAGACAGCGGGGAGCTGTTTTTT; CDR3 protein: CASSIEDSGELFF
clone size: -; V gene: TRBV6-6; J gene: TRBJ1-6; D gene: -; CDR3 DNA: TGTGCCAGCAGTTACCGAGGAAGAGGACCCCTCCACTTT; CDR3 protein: CASSYRGRGPLHF
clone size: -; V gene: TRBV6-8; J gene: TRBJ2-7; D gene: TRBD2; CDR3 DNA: TGTGCCAGTTACCTCGGGACTAGCGGGAGGTTCCCCTACGAGCAGTACTTC; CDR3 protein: CASYLGTSGRFPYEQYF
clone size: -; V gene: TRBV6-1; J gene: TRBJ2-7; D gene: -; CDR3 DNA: TGTGCCAGCGGGCTTTACGAGCAGTACTTC; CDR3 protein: CASGLYEQYF
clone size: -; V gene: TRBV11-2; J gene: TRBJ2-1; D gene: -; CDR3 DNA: TGTGCCAGCAGCGCGGAGAACAATGAGCAGTTCTTC; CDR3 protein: CASSAENNEQFF
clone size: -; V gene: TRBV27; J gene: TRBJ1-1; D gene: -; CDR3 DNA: TGTGCCAGCAGCTCCGGTACTGAAGCTTTCTTT; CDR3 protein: CASSSGTEAFF
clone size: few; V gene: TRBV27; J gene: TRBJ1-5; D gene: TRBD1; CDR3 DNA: TGTGCCAGCAGCCCCGGACAGGGAGTTCAGCCCCAGCATTTT; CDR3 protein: CASSPGQGVQPQHF
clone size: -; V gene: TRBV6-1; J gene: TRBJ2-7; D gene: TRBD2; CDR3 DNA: TGTGCCAGCAGTGAATTGGTAGCGGGGGGCTTTACGGAGCAGTACTTC; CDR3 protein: CASSELVAGGFTEQYF
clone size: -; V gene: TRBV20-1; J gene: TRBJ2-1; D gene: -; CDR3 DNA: TGCAGTGCTAGGACTAGAAATGAGCAGTTCTTC; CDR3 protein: CSARTRNEQFF
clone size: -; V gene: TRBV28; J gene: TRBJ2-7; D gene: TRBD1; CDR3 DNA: TGTGCCAGCAGTAAGGGACAGAACTACGAGCAGTACTTC; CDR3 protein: CASSKGQNYEQYF
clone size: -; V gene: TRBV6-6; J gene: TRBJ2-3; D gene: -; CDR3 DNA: TGTGCCAGCAGTTACTCGGTGACTAGCACAGATACGCAGTATTTT; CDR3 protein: CASSYSVTSTDTQYF
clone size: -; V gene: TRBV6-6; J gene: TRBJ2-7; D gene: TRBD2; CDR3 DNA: TGTGCCAGCGGCCCGGGGGGGGAGCAGTACTTC; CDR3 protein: CASGPGGEQYF
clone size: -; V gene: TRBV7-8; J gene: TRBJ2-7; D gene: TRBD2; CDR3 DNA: TGTGCCAGCAGCTTAGGGGAGTTAGCGGGAGCCTCCTACGAGCAGTACTTC; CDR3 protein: CASSLGELAGASYEQYF
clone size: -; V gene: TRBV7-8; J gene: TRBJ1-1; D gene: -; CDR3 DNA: TGTGCCAGCAGCCTACGTTACACTGAAGCTTTCTTT; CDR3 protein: CASSLRYTEAFF
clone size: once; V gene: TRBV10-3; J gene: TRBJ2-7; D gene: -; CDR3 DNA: TGTGCCATCAGTGAACACGACCGTTACGAGCAGTACTTC; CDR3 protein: CAISEHDRYEQYF
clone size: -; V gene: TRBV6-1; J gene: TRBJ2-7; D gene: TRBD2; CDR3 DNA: TGTGCCAGCAGTTTGACTAGCGGGGGCTACGAGCAGTACTTC; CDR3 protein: CASSLTSGGYEQYF
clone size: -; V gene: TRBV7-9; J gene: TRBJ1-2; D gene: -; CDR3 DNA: TGTGCCAGCAGCAGTATAATATACCATGGAAAGAATGGCTACACCTTC; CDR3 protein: CASSSIIYHGKNGYTF
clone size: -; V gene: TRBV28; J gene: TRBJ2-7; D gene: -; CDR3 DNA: TGTGCCAGCAGTTTAGTAGGCTATTCCTACGAGCAGTACTTC; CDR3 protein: CASSLVGYSYEQYF
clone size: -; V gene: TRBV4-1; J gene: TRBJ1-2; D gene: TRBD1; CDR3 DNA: TGCGCCAGCAGCCATCATTCGCAGGGGGCGCTTGGGTTCGATGGCTACACCTTC; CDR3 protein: CASSHHSQGALGFDGYTF
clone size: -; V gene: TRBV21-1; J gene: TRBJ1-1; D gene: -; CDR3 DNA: TGTGCCAGCAGCAAAGAGGATGGTGAACAGGTGTGGGCTTTCTTT; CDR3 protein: CASSKEDGEQVWAFF
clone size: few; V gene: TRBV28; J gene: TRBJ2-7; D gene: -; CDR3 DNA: TGTGCCAGCAGTTTGGGTTTCGGCCCAGGGGACGACGAGCAGTACTTC; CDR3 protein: CASSLGFGPGDDEQYF
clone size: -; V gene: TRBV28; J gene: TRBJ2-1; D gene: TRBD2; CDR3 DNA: TGTGCCAGCAGTTTCCCTAGCGGAAATGAGCAGTTCTTC; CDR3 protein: CASSFPSGNEQFF
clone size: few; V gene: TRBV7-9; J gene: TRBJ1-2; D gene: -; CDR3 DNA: TGTGCCAGCAGCTCAGACTCGGGGGATAGCTATGGCTACACCTTC; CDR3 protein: CASSSDSGDSYGYTF
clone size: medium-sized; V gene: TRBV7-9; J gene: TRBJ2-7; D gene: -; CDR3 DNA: TGTGCCAGCAGCCTTGACAAGAACCACGAGCAGTACTTC; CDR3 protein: CASSLDKNHEQYF
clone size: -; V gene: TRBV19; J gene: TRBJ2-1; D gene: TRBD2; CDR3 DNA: TGTGCCAGTAGTGTTCTTGCGGGAGGAAGTAATGAGCAGTTCTTC; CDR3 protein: CASSVLAGGSNEQFF
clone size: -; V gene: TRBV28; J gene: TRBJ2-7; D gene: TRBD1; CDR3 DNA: TGTGCCAGCAGCCTAACCGGGACAGGGGACGAGCAGTACTTC; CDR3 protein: CASSLTGTGDEQYF